The clone carrying this T cell receptor (beta chain) was recorded only once. Its antigen is not identified. This sample stems from a study of post-analysis software for immune sequencing data. Unique-molecular-identifier-tagged TCR beta cDNA libraries were used. Roughly 490,000 cDNA molecules came from roughly 1 to 10 million T cells. TCRdb re-analysed the PCR reads in MiXCR, keeping a single row per CDR3 protein. The repertoire consists of about 620,000 distinct CDR3 sequences, with roughly 40% occurring once and the leading ten covering around 1.7%. Study conclusions and caveats: Relative to controls, patients had about five TRBV segments at higher frequency, with TRBV5-6, TRBV5-1 and TRBV20-1 among these.

This CDR3 has 15 amino acids. CDR1 MNHEY and CDR2 SVGAGI come from the germline V gene. The V gene end was trimmed by 2 bases and the J gene end by 4 bases; junction bases not matched to a gene: 6. Sequencing was performed on blood. This sequence originates from a girl aged 5 to 17 with multiple sclerosis. The chain couples TRBV6-5 to TRBJ1-2, with 8 bases identical to TRBD1. The CDR3 here is CASSYLPTGGYGYTF. The CDR3 nucleotides are TGTGCCAGCAGTTACCTCCCCACAGGGGGCTATGGCTACACCTTC.